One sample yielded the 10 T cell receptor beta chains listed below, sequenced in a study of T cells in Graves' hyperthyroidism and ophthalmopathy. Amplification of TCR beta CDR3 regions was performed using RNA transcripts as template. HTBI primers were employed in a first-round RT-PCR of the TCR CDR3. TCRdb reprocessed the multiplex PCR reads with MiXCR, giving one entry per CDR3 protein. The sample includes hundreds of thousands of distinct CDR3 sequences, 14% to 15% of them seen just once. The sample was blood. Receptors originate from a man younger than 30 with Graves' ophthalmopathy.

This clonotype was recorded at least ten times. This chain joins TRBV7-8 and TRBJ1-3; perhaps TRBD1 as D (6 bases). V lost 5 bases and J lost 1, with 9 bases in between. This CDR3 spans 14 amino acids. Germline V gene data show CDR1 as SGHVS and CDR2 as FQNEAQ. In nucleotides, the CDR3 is TGTGCCAGCAGCCAAGGGACATCTGGAAACACCATATATTTT. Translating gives CASSQGTSGNTIYF. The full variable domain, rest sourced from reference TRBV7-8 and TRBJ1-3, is GAGVSQSPRYKVAKRGQDVALRCDPISGHVSLFWYQQALGQGPEFLTYFQNEAQLDKSGLPSDRFFAERPEGSVSTLKIQRTQQEDSAVYLCASSQGTSGNTIYFGEGSWLTVV.

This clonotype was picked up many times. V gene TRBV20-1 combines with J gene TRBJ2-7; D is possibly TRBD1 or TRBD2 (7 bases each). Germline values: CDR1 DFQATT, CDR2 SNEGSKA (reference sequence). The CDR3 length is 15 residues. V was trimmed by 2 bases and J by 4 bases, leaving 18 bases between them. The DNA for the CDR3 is TGCAGTGCTAGAAAACCAGGGGGGGACCAATACGAGCAGTACTTC. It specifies CSARKPGGDQYEQYF.

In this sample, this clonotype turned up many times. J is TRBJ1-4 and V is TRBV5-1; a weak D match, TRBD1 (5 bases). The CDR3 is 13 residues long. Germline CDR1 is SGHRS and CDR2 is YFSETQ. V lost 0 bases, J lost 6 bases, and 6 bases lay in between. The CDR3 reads CASSLEGHEKLFF. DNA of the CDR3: TGCGCCAGCAGCTTGGAGGGACATGAAAAACTGTTTTTT.

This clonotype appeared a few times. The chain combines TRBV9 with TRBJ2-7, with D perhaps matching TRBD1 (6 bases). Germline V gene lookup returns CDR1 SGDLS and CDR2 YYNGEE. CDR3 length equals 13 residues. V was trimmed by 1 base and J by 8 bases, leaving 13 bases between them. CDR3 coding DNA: TGTGCCAGCAGCGTATCAGGGGTGGAGCAGCAGTACTTC. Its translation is CASSVSGVEQQYF.

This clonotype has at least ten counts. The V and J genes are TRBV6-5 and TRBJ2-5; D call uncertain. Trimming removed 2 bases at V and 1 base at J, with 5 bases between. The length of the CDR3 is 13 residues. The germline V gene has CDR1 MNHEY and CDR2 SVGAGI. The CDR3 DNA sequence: TGTGCCAGCAGTTACACCCCCCAAGAGACCCAGTACTTC. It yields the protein CASSYTPQETQYF.

CDR3 DNA sequence: TGTGCCAGCAGCGGATGGGACAAGATCCAAGAGACCCAGTACTTC. Its protein is CASSGWDKIQETQYF. This chain connects TRBV5-4 to TRBJ2-5; tentatively, D is TRBD1 (6 bases). CDR3 length: 15 residues. With 4 bases removed from V and 1 base from J, the gap between germline ends came to 14 bases. Germline values: CDR1 SGHNT, CDR2 YYREEE (reference sequence).

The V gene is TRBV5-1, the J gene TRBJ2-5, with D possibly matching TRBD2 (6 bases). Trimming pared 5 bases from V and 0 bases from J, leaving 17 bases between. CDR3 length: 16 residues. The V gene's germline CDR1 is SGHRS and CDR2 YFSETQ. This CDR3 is CASSWDAREYQETQYF. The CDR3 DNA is TGCGCCAGCAGTTGGGACGCCCGGGAGTACCAAGAGACCCAGTACTTC.

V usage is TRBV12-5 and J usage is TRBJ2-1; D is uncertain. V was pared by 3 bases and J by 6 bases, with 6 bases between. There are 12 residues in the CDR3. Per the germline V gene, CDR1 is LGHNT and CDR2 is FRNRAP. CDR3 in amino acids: CASGFYGNEQFF. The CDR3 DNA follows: TGTGCTAGTGGTTTCTATGGCAATGAGCAGTTCTTC.

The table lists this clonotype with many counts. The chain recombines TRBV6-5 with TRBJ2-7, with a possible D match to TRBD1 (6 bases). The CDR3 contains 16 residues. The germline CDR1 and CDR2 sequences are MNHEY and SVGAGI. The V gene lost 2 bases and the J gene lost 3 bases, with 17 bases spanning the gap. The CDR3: CASSYEPLQGGYEQYF. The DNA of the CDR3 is TGTGCCAGCAGTTACGAACCCTTACAGGGCGGCTACGAGCAGTACTTC.

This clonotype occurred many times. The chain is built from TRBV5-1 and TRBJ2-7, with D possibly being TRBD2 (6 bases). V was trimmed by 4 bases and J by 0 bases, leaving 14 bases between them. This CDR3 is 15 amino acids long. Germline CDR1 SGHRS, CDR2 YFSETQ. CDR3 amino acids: CASSPSRGGSYEQYF. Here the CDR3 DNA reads TGCGCCAGCAGCCCTTCGCGGGGCGGCTCCTACGAGCAGTACTTC.